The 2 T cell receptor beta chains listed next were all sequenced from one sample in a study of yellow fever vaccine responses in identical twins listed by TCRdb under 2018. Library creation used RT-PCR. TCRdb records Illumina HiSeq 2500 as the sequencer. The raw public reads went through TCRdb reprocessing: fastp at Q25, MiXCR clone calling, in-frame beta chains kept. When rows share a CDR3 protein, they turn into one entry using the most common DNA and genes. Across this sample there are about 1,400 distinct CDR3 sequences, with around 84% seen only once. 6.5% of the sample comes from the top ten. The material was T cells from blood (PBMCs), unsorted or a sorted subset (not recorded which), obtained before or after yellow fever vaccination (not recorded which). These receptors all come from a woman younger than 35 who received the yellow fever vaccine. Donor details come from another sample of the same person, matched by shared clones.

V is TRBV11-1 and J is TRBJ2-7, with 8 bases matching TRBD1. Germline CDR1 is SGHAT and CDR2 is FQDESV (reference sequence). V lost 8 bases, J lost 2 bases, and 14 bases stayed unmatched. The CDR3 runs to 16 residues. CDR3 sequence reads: CASVAAGTGATYEQYF. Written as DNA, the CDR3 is TGTGCCAGCGTCGCAGCCGGGACAGGCGCCACCTACGAGCAGTACTTC.

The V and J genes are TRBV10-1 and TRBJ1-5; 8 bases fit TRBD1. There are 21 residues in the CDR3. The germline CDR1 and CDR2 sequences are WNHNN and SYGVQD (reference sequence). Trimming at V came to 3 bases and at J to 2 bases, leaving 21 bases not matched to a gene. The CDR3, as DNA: TGCGCCAGCAGTGATCATACCACCGAGACAGGGGAGAATTGGGGCAATCAGCCCCAGCATTTT. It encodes CASSDHTTETGENWGNQPQHF.